The 31 T cell receptor beta chains presented below share a single source sample, sequenced in a study of cytomegalovirus exposure and HLA in healthy donors. PCR used 60 Vbeta primers and 13 Jbeta primers. Some clones are missing from TCRdb's copy, which holds only in-frame ones; the method was immunoSEQ multiplex PCR. Among about 78,000 clones listed, 55% to 85% were seen once. Sequenced material: PBMCs. These receptors came from a woman aged 40 to 50 in good health and CMV-seropositive.

With respect to this clone: The junction does not match germline at one end; this may be a read error. The CDR3 nucleotides are TGTGCTAGCAGCTTAGAAGGGGGCGCGGGTAATGAGCAGTTCTTC. Protein: CASSLEGGAGNEQFF. This chain joins TRBV7-7 and TRBJ2-1; 7 bases line up with TRBD1. The CDR3 runs 15 residues. CDR1 SSHAT and CDR2 FNYEAQ come from the germline V gene (reference sequence).

V and J are TRBV4-2 and TRBJ2-7, with TRBD2 matching over 8 bases. This CDR3 is 16 amino acids long. The trim removed 0 bases at V and 3 bases at J, leaving 7 bases unmatched. Germline assignment: CDR1 LGHNA and CDR2 YNFKEQ. The CDR3 DNA follows: TGTGCCAGCAGCCAAGATGGGAGCGGGAGTTTCTACGAGCAGTACTTC. This gives the protein CASSQDGSGSFYEQYF.

The rearrangement joins TRBV14 to TRBJ1-5; D unresolved. The ends were cut back, 0 bases at V and 6 bases at J, with 6 bases in the middle. In germline, CDR1 is SGHDN, CDR2 FVKESK. This CDR3 has 13 residues. CDR3 loop: CASSQDSGQPQHF. In DNA form, the CDR3 reads TGTGCCAGCAGCCAAGATTCGGGTCAGCCCCAGCATTTT.

The chain employs TRBV7-8 and TRBJ2-7; 12 bases line up with TRBD1. CDR1 SGHVS and CDR2 FQNEAQ come from the germline V gene. J lost 5 bases, V lost 4 bases, and 3 bases had no gene match. The CDR3 totals 14 residues. The CDR3 sequence is CASSWDRGLNEQYF. The CDR3 region has the DNA TGTGCCAGCAGCTGGGACAGGGGGCTGAACGAGCAGTACTTC.

The chain is built from TRBV27 and TRBJ1-5; TRBD1 matches at 10 bases. This CDR3 is built from 14 residues. Losses at the gene ends were 4 bases for V and 4 bases for J; bases not matched to a gene: 1. The germline V gene has CDR1 MNHEY and CDR2 SMNVEV (reference sequence). CDR3 residues: CASSSGQGNQPQHF. Written as DNA, the CDR3 is TGTGCCAGCAGTTCGGGACAGGGGAATCAGCCCCAGCATTTT.

The chain recombines TRBV27 with TRBJ1-1; TRBD1 matches 7 bases. Germline V gene lookup returns CDR1 MNHEY and CDR2 SMNVEV (reference sequence). J was trimmed by 5 bases and V by 5 bases; bases with no gene match: 8. The CDR3 consists of 14 residues. The CDR3 DNA reads TGTGCCAGCAGTGTCGGACAGGTGGTTACTGAAGCTTTCTTT. This encodes CASSVGQVVTEAFF.

This clone was seen a single time. The chain combines TRBV28 with TRBJ2-7; 9 bases line up with TRBD1. V gave up 8 bases and J gave up 3 bases; unmatched junction bases: 11. Germline V gene data show CDR1 as MDHEN and CDR2 as SYDVKM. There are 15 residues in the CDR3. CDR3 nucleotides: TGTGCCAGCCGCCTGGGCGGGACAGGGTACTACGAGCAGTACTTC. Its translation is CASRLGGTGYYEQYF.

This clone appeared once. This chain connects TRBV23-1 to TRBJ1-2; a possible D gene is TRBD1 (5 bases). TRBV23-1 is classed as an ORF, of uncertain function. V was pared by 7 bases and J by 4 bases, with 19 bases between. The CDR3 contains 15 residues. Here the CDR3 DNA reads TGCGCCAGCACCCTAGGTACAGGTGAAGGCTATGGCTACACCTTC. Its protein is CASTLGTGEGYGYTF.

The chain carries TRBV19 and TRBJ1-1; 9 bases fit TRBD1. J lost 4 bases, V lost 5 bases, and 5 bases had no gene match. The CDR3 has 14 amino acids. Germline V lookup: CDR1 LNHDA, CDR2 SQIVND (reference sequence). The CDR3 DNA is TGTGCCAGTAGTTTTGGGACAGGGAGCACTGAAGCTTTCTTT. Translation gives CASSFGTGSTEAFF.

The CDR3 coding sequence is TGTGCCAGCAGTGAAGCCGTGGCAGCGAGCTATGGCTACACCTTC. Residues: CASSEAVAASYGYTF. This chain connects TRBV6-1 to TRBJ1-2, with D unresolved. Trimming removed 0 bases from V and 4 bases from J, with 12 bases in between. This CDR3 region has 15 residues. CDR1 is MNHNS, CDR2 SASEGT, per germline.

V and J are TRBV6-5 and TRBJ1-1; 8 bases agree with TRBD1. V was clipped by 6 bases and J by 7 bases; unmatched bases: 4. The CDR3 is made up of 12 amino acids. Germline V gene data show CDR1 as MNHEY and CDR2 as SVGAGI. As DNA, the CDR3 is TGTGCCAGCAGAGGACAGGGAGGTGAAGCTTTCTTT. This sequence encodes CASRGQGGEAFF.

The rearrangement links TRBV9 to TRBJ1-1; 7 positions agree with TRBD1. Germline V gene data show CDR1 as SGDLS and CDR2 as YYNGEE. The CDR3 loop spans 14 amino acids. Unmatched junction bases numbered 3, after V lost 0 bases and J lost 4 bases. CDR3 nucleotides: TGTGCCAGCAGCGTAGTGTCAGGGGGCACTGAAGCTTTCTTT. Its protein is CASSVVSGGTEAFF.

V usage is TRBV7-2 and J usage is TRBJ2-5; no clear D gene. V was pared by 5 bases and J by 5 bases, with 6 bases between. Germline V lookup: CDR1 SGHTA, CDR2 FQGNSA. The CDR3 sequence is 11 residues long. CDR3: CASSPLETQYF. DNA of the CDR3: TGTGCCAGCAGCCCCTTGGAGACCCAGTACTTC.

This rearrangement joins TRBV4-2 to TRBJ2-2; no clear D. CDR3 size: 17 residues. The ends were cut back, 0 bases at V and 1 base at J, with 12 bases in the middle. CDR1 is LGHNA, CDR2 YNFKEQ, per germline. The CDR3 sequence: CASSQEVNGGNTGELFF. The CDR3, as DNA: TGTGCCAGCAGCCAAGAAGTAAACGGCGGGAACACCGGGGAGCTGTTTTTT.

The gene calls are TRBV5-6 and TRBJ2-1; tentatively, D is TRBD2 (6 bases). This CDR3 is built from 13 residues. Germline values: CDR1 SGHDT, CDR2 YYEEEE. Trimming cost V 0 bases and J 16 bases, with 17 bases left between them. CDR3 in amino acids: CASSLAVGGVGFF. The CDR3 region has the DNA TGTGCCAGCAGCTTGGCAGTCGGGGGAGTGGGCTTCTTC. The full variable domain, completed using reference TRBV5-6 and TRBJ2-1, is DAGVTQSPTHLIKTRGQQVTLRCSPKSGHDTVSWYQQALGQGPQFIFQYYEEEERQRGNFPDRFSGHQFPNYSSELNVNALLLGDSALYLCASSLAVGGVGFFGPGTRLTVL.

The chain couples TRBV19 to TRBJ2-7; 10 bases are a match to TRBD2. CDR1 and CDR2 (germline): LNHDA, SQIVND (reference sequence). The CDR3 is made up of 14 amino acids. V shed 4 bases and J 7 bases; nucleotides not matched to a gene: 7. CDR3: CASSSASGGREQYF. CDR3 bases: TGTGCCAGTAGTAGTGCTAGCGGGGGACGGGAGCAGTACTTC.

This clone was found many times. The rearrangement links TRBV28 to TRBJ1-4; TRBD1 might be the D (6 bases). The V end was cut by 6 bases, the J end by 12 bases, with 17 bases between. Germline V CDR1 and CDR2: MDHEN, SYDVKM. The CDR3 spans 13 residues. This chain's CDR3 is CASSPGQLIQLFF. CDR3 nucleotides: TGTGCCAGCAGCCCCGGACAGCTTATTCAACTGTTTTTT.

This clone turned up a few times. This sequence joins TRBV4-3 and TRBJ1-3; the match to TRBD1 covers 7 bases. J gave up 0 bases and V 6 bases, and 5 bases lay outside the gene matches. The CDR3 is 15 amino acids. Germline V gene lookup returns CDR1 LGHNA and CDR2 YSLEER. The CDR3 nucleotides read TGCGCCAGCAGTTTACAGGGGACCTCTGGAAACACCATATATTTT. Translation gives CASSLQGTSGNTIYF.

The chain links TRBV10-3 to TRBJ2-1; 12 nucleotides agree with TRBD2. This CDR3 contains 16 residues. Germline lookup yields CDR1 ENHRY and CDR2 SYGVKD. The ends lost 2 bases at V and 9 bases at J; junction bases unmatched: 8. The CDR3 DNA reads as TGTGCCATCAGTGAGGGGGGCCTAGCGGGAGGGCCTGAGCAGTTCTTC. Its translation: CAISEGGLAGGPEQFF.

The genes are TRBV7-8 and TRBJ2-7; weak D call: TRBD2 (5 bases). Per germline, CDR1 SGHVS and CDR2 FQNEAQ. V was pared by 2 bases and J by 2 bases, with 13 bases between. This CDR3 comprises 15 residues. The CDR3 region is CASSLTVEGPYEQYF. As DNA, the CDR3 is TGTGCCAGCAGCTTAACCGTCGAGGGCCCCTACGAGCAGTACTTC.

The J gene is TRBJ2-7, the V gene TRBV5-4; weak D call: TRBD1 (6 bases). Germline V gene data show CDR1 as SGHNT and CDR2 as YYREEE (reference sequence). Trimming removed 1 base at V and 3 bases at J, with 8 bases between. The CDR3 covers 13 residues. CDR3: CASSLTGSYEQYF. Here the CDR3 DNA reads TGTGCCAGCAGCTTGACAGGGAGCTACGAGCAGTACTTC.

This clone was seen only once. The chain recombines TRBV5-4 with TRBJ2-6; no clear D gene. CDR1 and CDR2 (germline): SGHNT, YYREEE (reference sequence). The CDR3 spans 13 residues. Between the trimmed V and J ends, which lost 7 bases and 2 bases, there was a span of 7 bases. CDR3 DNA: TGTGCCAGCCTTGTCGCTGGGGCCAACGTCCTGACTTTC. Encoded protein: CASLVAGANVLTF.

The CDR3 nucleotides read TGTGCCAGCAGCTCATTACAGGGAGTCCATAATGAAGCTTTCTTT. Translation gives CASSSLQGVHNEAFF. The chain joins TRBV5-4 to TRBJ1-1; D possibly corresponds to TRBD1 (6 bases). Germline V gene sequence: CDR1 SGHNT, CDR2 YYREEE (reference sequence). The CDR3 loop spans 15 amino acids. Trimming removed 3 bases at V and 7 bases at J, with 19 bases between. Variable domain in full (rest from reference TRBV5-4 and TRBJ1-1): ETGVTQSPTHLIKTRGQQVTLRCSSQSGHNTVSWYQQALGQGPQFIFQYYREEENGRGNFPPRFSGLQFPNYSSELNVNALELDDSALYLCASSSLQGVHNEAFFGQGTRLTVV.

V and J are TRBV2 and TRBJ2-5; 12 positions agree with TRBD2. The CDR3 is made up of 17 amino acids. CDR1 and CDR2 from the germline V gene are SNHLY and FYNNEI. V was pared by 0 bases and J by 5 bases, with 7 bases of the junction left unmatched. DNA for the CDR3: TGTGCCAGCAGTGAAGCGCTTACTAGCGGGGGGACGGAGACCCAGTACTTC. Translation: CASSEALTSGGTETQYF.

The chain uses TRBV28 and TRBJ2-1; 9 positions agree with TRBD1. The length of the CDR3 is 15 residues. Germline-derived CDR1 and CDR2 are MDHEN and SYDVKM. V was clipped by 5 bases and J by 3 bases; unmatched bases: 5. For the CDR3, the DNA is TGTGCCAGCAGTGATACAGGGGGCATCTACAATGAGCAGTTCTTC. It translates to CASSDTGGIYNEQFF.

This sequence joins TRBV19 and TRBJ1-2, with 8 bases lining up with TRBD1. Germline trimming cut 4 bases from V and 2 bases from J; bases unmatched to any gene: 3. Germline V CDR1 and CDR2: LNHDA, SQIVND (reference sequence). This CDR3 contains 14 residues. The CDR3 sequence: CASSKTGANYGYTF. CDR3 in DNA: TGTGCCAGTAGTAAGACAGGGGCGAACTATGGCTACACCTTC.

The V call is TRBV5-1, the J call TRBJ2-3, with no clear D. V lost 2 bases and J lost 0, with 13 bases in between. Germline V gene sequence: CDR1 SGHRS, CDR2 YFSETQ. There are 16 residues in the CDR3. CDR3 nucleotides: TGCGCCAGCAGCTTCGCGGCGGCGACTAGCACAGATACGCAGTATTTT. Residues: CASSFAAATSTDTQYF.

CDR3 amino acids: CASSSLRRDYNEQFF. The CDR3 coding sequence is TGCGCCAGCAGCTCCCTCAGGAGGGACTACAATGAGCAGTTCTTC. The chain recombines TRBV5-1 with TRBJ2-1; a possible D gene is TRBD2 (6 bases). Germline V gene data show CDR1 as SGHRS and CDR2 as YFSETQ. V lost 3 bases to trimming and J lost 3 bases, with 13 bases between them. CDR3 length: 15 residues.

This clone was picked up a small number of times. This sequence joins TRBV27 and TRBJ2-7; the D gene is possibly TRBD1 (6 bases). The CDR3 is 17 residues long. Trimming shortened V by 0 bases and J by 6 bases, and 21 bases separated the two germline ends. The germline V gene has CDR1 MNHEY and CDR2 SMNVEV (reference sequence). DNA for the CDR3: TGTGCCAGCAGTTTATCGGGGCAGGGGTTCGAACCCTCCGAGCAGTACTTC. Amino acid sequence: CASSLSGQGFEPSEQYF.

There are a few counts of this clone. The chain combines TRBV6-5 with TRBJ1-1, with D uncertain. The CDR3 sequence is 13 residues long. From germline, CDR1 is MNHEY and CDR2 SVGAGI. Trimming left V 6 bases short and J 6 bases short, with 14 bases between. CDR3 nucleotide sequence: TGTGCCAGCAGAGCCCCCCAAGAGGCTGAAGCTTTCTTT. It is translated as CASRAPQEAEAFF.

J is TRBJ2-1 and V is TRBV5-6; 8 bases align to TRBD1. V was pared by 3 bases and J by 9 bases, with 8 bases of the junction left unmatched. The CDR3 is 14 residues long. Germline CDR1 SGHDT, CDR2 YYEEEE. The CDR3 protein is CASSYQGAGGEQFF. The CDR3 nucleotides read TGTGCCAGCAGCTACCAGGGGGCAGGGGGTGAGCAGTTCTTC.